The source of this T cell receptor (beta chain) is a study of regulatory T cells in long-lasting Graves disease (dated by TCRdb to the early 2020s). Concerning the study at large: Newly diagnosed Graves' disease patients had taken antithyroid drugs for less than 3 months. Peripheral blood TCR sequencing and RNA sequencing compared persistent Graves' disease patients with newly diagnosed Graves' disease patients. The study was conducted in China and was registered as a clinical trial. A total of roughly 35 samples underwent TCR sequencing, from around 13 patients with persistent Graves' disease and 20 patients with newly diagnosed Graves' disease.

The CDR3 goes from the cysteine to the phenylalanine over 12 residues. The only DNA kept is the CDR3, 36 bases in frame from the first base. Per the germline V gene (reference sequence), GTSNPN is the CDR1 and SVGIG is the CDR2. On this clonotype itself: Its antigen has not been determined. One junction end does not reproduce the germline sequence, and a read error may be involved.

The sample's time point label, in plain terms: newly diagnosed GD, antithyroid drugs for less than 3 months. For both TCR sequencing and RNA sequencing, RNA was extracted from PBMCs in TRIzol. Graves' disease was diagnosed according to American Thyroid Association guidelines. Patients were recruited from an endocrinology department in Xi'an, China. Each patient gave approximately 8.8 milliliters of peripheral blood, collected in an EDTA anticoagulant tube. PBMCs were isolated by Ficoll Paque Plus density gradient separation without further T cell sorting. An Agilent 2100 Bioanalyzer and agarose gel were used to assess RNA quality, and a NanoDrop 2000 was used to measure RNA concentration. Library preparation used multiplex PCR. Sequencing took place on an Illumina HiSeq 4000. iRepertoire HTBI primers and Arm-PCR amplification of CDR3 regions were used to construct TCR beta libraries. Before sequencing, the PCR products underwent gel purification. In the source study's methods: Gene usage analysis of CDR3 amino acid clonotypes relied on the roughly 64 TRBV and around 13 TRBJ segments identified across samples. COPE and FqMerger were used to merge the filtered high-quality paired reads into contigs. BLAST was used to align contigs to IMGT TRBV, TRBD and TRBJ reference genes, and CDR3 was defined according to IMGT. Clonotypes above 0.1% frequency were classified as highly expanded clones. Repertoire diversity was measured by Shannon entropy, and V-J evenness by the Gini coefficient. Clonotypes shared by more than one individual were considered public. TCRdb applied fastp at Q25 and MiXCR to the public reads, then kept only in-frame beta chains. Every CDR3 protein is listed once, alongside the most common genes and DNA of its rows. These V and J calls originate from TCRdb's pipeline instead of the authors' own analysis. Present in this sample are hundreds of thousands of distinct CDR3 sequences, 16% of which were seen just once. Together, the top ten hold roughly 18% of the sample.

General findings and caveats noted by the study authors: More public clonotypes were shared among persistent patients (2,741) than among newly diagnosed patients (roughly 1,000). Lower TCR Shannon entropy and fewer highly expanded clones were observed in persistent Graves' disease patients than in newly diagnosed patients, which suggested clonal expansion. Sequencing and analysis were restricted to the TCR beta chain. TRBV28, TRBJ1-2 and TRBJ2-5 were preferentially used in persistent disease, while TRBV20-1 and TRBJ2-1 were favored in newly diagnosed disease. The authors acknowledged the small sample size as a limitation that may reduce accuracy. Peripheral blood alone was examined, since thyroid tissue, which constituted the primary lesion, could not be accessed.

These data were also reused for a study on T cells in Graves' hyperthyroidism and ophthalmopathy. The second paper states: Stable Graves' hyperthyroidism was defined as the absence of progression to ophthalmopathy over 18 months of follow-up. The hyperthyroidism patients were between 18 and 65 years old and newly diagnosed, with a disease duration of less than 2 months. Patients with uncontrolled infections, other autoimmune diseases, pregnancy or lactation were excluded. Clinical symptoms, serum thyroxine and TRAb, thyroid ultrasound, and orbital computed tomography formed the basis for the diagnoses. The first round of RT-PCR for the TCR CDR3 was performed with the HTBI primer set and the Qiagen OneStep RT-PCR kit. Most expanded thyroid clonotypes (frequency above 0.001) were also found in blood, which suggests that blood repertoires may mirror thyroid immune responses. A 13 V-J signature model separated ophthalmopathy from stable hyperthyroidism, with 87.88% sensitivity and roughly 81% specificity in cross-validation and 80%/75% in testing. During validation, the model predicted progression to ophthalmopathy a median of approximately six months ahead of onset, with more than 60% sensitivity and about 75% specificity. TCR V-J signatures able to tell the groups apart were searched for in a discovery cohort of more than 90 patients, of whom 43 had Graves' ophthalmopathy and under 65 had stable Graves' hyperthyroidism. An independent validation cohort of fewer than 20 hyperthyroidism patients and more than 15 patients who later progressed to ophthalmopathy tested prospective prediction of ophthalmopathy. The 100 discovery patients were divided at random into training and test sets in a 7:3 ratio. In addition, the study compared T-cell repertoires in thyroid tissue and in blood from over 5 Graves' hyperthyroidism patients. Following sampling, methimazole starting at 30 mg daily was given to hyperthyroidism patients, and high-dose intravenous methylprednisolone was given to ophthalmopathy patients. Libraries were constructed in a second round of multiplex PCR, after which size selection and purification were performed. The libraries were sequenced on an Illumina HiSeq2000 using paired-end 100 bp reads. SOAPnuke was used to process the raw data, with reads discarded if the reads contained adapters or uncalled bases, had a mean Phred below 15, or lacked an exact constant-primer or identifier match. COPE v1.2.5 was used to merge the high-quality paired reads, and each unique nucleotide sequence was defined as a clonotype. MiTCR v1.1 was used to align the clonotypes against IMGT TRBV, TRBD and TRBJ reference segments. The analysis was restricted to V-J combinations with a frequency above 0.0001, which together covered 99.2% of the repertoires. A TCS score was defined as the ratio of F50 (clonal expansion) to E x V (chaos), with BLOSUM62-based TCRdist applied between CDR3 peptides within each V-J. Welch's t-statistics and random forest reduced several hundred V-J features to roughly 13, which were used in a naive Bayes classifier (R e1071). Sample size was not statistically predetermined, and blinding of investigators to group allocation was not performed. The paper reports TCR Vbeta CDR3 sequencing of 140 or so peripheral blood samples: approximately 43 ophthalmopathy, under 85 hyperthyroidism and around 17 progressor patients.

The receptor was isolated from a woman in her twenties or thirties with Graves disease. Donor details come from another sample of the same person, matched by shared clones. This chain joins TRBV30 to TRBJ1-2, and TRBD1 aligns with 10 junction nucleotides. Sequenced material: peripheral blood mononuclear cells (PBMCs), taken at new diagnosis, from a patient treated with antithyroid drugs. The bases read TGTGCCTGGAGATGGGACAGGGGAACAGCCGCCTTC. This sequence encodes CAWRWDRGTAAF.